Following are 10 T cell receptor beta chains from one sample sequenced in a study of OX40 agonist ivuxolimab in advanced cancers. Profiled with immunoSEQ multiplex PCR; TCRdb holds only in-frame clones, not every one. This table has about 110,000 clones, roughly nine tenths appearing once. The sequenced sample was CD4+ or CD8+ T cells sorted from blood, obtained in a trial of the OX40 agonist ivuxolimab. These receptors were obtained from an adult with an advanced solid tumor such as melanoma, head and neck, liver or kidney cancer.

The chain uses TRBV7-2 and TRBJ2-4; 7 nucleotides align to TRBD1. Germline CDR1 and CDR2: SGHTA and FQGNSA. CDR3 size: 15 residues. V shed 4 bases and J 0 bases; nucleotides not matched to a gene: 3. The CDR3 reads CASSYHRGAKNIQYF. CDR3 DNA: TGTGCCAGCAGCTACCACAGGGGAGCCAAAAACATTCAGTACTTC.

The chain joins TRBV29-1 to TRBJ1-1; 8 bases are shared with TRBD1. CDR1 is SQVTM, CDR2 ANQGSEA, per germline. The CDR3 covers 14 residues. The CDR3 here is CSMSGQGGGTEAFF. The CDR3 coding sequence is TGCAGTATGTCTGGACAGGGAGGGGGCACTGAAGCTTTCTTT.

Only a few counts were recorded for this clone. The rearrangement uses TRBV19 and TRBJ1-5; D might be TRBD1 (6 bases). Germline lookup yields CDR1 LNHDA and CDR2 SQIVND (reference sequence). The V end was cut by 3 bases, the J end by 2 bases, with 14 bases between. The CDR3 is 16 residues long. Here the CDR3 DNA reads TGTGCCAGTAGTATGTGGGGGGCGCGAGGCAATCAGCCCCAGCATTTT. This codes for CASSMWGARGNQPQHF.

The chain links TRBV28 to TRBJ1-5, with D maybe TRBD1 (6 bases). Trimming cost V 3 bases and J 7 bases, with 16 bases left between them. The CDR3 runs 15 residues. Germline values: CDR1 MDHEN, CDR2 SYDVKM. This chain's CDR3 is CASSFSGQRSQPQHF. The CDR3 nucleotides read TGTGCCAGCAGTTTTTCTGGACAGAGGAGCCAGCCCCAGCATTTT.

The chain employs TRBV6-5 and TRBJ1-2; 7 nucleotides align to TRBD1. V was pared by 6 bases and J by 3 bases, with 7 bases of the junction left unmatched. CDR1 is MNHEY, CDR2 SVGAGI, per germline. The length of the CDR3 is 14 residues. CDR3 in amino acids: CASRDAGTDYGYTF. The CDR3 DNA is TGTGCCAGCAGGGACGCCGGGACAGACTATGGCTACACCTTC.

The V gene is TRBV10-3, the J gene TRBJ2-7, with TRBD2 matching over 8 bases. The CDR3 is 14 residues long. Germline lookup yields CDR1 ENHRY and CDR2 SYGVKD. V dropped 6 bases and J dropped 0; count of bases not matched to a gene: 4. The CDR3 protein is CAISRSGSSYEQYF. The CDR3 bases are TGTGCCATCAGCCGAAGCGGGAGCTCCTACGAGCAGTACTTC.

The CDR3 is CASSPPPGLRAEAFF. DNA of the CDR3: TGTGCCAGCAGCCCGCCCCCAGGGCTCCGTGCTGAAGCTTTCTTT. V and J are TRBV11-2 and TRBJ1-1, with D possibly matching TRBD1 (5 bases). The CDR3 runs to 15 residues. V was cut by 5 bases and J by 6 bases, with 19 bases left in between. The V gene's germline CDR1 is SGHAT and CDR2 FQNNGV.

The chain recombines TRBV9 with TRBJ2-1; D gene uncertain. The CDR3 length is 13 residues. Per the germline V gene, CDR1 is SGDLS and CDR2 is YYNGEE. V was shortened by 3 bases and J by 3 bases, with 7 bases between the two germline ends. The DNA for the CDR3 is TGTGCCAGCAGCGGGACCAGCTACAATGAGCAGTTCTTC. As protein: CASSGTSYNEQFF.

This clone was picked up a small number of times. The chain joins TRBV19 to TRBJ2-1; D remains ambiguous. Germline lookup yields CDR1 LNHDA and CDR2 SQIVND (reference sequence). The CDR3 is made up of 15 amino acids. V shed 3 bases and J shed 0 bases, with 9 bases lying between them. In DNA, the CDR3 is TGTGCCAGTAGTATTACAGAGAGCTCCTACAATGAGCAGTTCTTC. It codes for CASSITESSYNEQFF.

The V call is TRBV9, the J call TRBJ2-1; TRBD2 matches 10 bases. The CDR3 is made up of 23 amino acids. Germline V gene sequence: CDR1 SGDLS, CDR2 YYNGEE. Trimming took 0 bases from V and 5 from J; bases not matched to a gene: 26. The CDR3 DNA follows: TGTGCCAGCAGCGTAGGGGGAGGGGACAGCGGGAGGGCCTTTTATTTTTCGGACAATGAGCAGTTCTTC. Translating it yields CASSVGGGDSGRAFYFSDNEQFF.